The 27 T cell receptor beta chains listed next were all sequenced from one sample in a study of blood T cell repertoires in COVID-19. Assay: immunoSEQ multiplex PCR; the TCRdb copy retains only in-frame clones and omits some. The table shows about 200,000 clones, with 82% occurring only once. The sequencing sample was made of peripheral blood. These receptors came from a woman of 80 years or more with COVID-19, enrolled during active disease.

This chain connects TRBV19 to TRBJ1-2; TRBD1 might be the D (5 bases). Trimming left V 6 bases short and J 0 bases short, with 14 bases between. The germline V gene has CDR1 LNHDA and CDR2 SQIVND (reference sequence). The length of the CDR3 is 15 residues. The CDR3 DNA reads as TGTGCCAGTAGACGGCAGGGTGAATCTAACTATGGCTACACCTTC. It yields the protein CASRRQGESNYGYTF.

V is TRBV7-2 and J is TRBJ2-5; 9 positions agree with TRBD1. With V trimmed by 1 base and J by 4 bases, 4 bases remained unmatched. Germline assignment: CDR1 SGHTA and CDR2 FQGNSA. The CDR3 extends over 15 amino acids. The CDR3 spells CASSLGDRVGETQYF. DNA for the CDR3: TGTGCCAGCAGCTTAGGGGACAGGGTAGGAGAGACCCAGTACTTC.

The chain carries TRBV7-9 and TRBJ1-1; D is unresolved. Germline values: CDR1 SEHNR, CDR2 FQNEAQ (reference sequence). V lost 7 bases and J 4 bases, leaving 13 bases between the germline ends. The CDR3 is 13 amino acids. This CDR3 is CASKLTGSTEAFF. In nucleotides, the CDR3 is TGTGCCAGCAAACTTACCGGGTCCACTGAAGCTTTCTTT.

The sample holds a few counts of this clone. The V and J genes are TRBV6-5 and TRBJ1-2, with a tentative D call TRBD1 (6 bases). Per the germline V gene, CDR1 is MNHEY and CDR2 is SVGAGI. Trimming stripped 2 bases from V and 4 bases from J, with 11 bases between. This CDR3 has 14 residues. CDR3 nucleotides: TGTGCCAGCAGTTACGGGGAGGGGGGCTATGGCTACACCTTC. It yields the protein CASSYGEGGYGYTF.

The chain is built from TRBV6-2 or TRBV6-3 and TRBJ2-5, with D possibly matching TRBD1 (6 bases). The CDR3 has 15 residues. The germline V and J ends were trimmed by 2 bases and 7 bases, with 17 bases remaining between them. The germline gives CDR1 MNHEY, CDR2 SVGEGT. CDR3 amino acids: CASSYLAGDVGTQYF. CDR3 bases: TGTGCCAGCAGTTACCTCGCAGGGGACGTGGGGACCCAGTACTTC.

The gene calls are TRBV24-1 and TRBJ2-5; D perhaps matches TRBD2 (6 bases). With 0 bases removed from V and 1 base from J, the gap between germline ends came to 11 bases. CDR3 size: 16 residues. Germline V gives CDR1 KGHDR, CDR2 SFDVKD. For the CDR3, the DNA is TGTGCCACCAGTGATTTGAGTCTCGGGGGCCAAGAGACCCAGTACTTC. Translating gives CATSDLSLGGQETQYF.

The rearrangement joins TRBV6-5 to TRBJ1-1; D is uncertain. Per the germline V gene, CDR1 is MNHEY and CDR2 is SVGAGI. V lost 6 bases and J 1 base, leaving 9 bases between the germline ends. The CDR3 is made up of 13 amino acids. The CDR3 here is CASRSGSNTEAFF. CDR3 sequence (DNA): TGTGCCAGCAGGTCGGGGTCGAACACTGAAGCTTTCTTT.

There are a few counts of this clone. The rearrangement links TRBV27 to TRBJ1-1, with 8 bases lining up with TRBD1. Looked up from germline, CDR1 is MNHEY and CDR2 is SMNVEV (reference sequence). The CDR3 has 14 residues. J gave up 4 bases and V 5 bases, and 6 bases lay outside the gene matches. CDR3 in DNA: TGTGCCAGCAGTCCGACAGGGGTGGTCACTGAAGCTTTCTTT. Its protein product is CASSPTGVVTEAFF.

This clone was seen ten or more times. The rearrangement links TRBV28 to TRBJ2-3, with D possibly being TRBD2 (5 bases). Germline V gene sequence: CDR1 MDHEN, CDR2 SYDVKM. This CDR3 contains 15 residues. Trimming shortened V by 7 bases and J by 0 bases, and 14 bases separated the two germline ends. As DNA, the CDR3 is TGTGCCAGCACCCGCCGGACTTCTAGCACAGATACGCAGTATTTT. It is translated as CASTRRTSSTDTQYF.

The gene calls are TRBV5-1 and TRBJ2-1; unclear D gene. Trimming took off 3 bases at V and 7 bases at J, with 8 bases between the two ends. The CDR3 length is 12 residues. The germline gives CDR1 SGHRS, CDR2 YFSETQ. CDR3 residues: CASSSGVNEQFF. CDR3 bases: TGCGCCAGCAGCTCCGGAGTAAATGAGCAGTTCTTC.

The V and J genes are TRBV10-3 and TRBJ2-2; 7 nucleotides align to TRBD1. The V and J ends lost 6 bases and 0 bases, in that order; junction bases with no gene match: 22. This CDR3 has 21 residues. Per germline, CDR1 ENHRY and CDR2 SYGVKD. The CDR3 DNA reads TGTGCCATCAGGGACCAGAGGGGGCGGAATCCTTTTATCGCGAACACCGGGGAGCTGTTTTTT. Its translation is CAIRDQRGRNPFIANTGELFF.

V and J are TRBV19 and TRBJ2-2; D is unclear. V lost 4 bases, J lost 6 bases, and 15 bases lay in between. The CDR3 spans 15 residues. Germline CDR1 reads LNHDA; CDR2 reads SQIVND (reference sequence). CDR3 protein: CASSNTQFLPGELFF. CDR3 nucleotides: TGTGCCAGTAGTAACACGCAATTCCTCCCCGGGGAGCTGTTTTTT.

The chain has TRBV18 and TRBJ1-4; D not resolved. V was cut by 0 bases and J by 13 bases, with 12 bases left in between. The V gene's germline CDR1 is KGHSH and CDR2 LQKENI. CDR3 length: 13 residues. The CDR3 region is CASSPPARVGLFF. The DNA of the CDR3 is TGTGCCAGCTCACCACCGGCGCGGGTTGGACTGTTTTTT.

The chain uses TRBV6-6 and TRBJ2-3; the match to TRBD2 covers 13 bases. The length of the CDR3 is 16 residues. Trimming took 6 bases from V and 3 from J; bases not matched to a gene: 6. The germline gives CDR1 MNHNY, CDR2 SVGAGI (reference sequence). CDR3 amino acids: CASRDPGLAGTDTQYF. The CDR3 DNA follows: TGTGCCAGCAGGGATCCGGGACTAGCGGGAACAGATACGCAGTATTTT.

CDR3 in DNA: TGTGCCAGCAGCCCCCAGGTGCTAGCGGGGGGCGGGACCCAGTACTTC. Translation: CASSPQVLAGGGTQYF. The rearrangement uses TRBV3-1 (or the pseudogene TRBV3-2) and TRBJ2-5; 11 bases agree with TRBD2. J lost 7 bases, V lost 4 bases, and 11 bases had no gene match. This CDR3 comprises 16 residues. Germline-derived CDR1 and CDR2 are LGHDT and YNNKEL (reference sequence).

In DNA, the CDR3 is TGTGCCAGCAGTGGGCTAAATGAGCAGTTCTTC. It codes for CASSGLNEQFF. The chain is built from TRBV27 and TRBJ2-1; D remains ambiguous. V shed 5 bases and J shed 7 bases, with 6 bases lying between them. The V gene's germline CDR1 is MNHEY and CDR2 SMNVEV (reference sequence). This CDR3 has 11 residues.

The gene calls are TRBV5-1 and TRBJ1-6; 10 nucleotides line up with TRBD1. The junction had 7 bases not matched to a gene; V was cut back by 4 bases and J by 9 bases. Germline lookup yields CDR1 SGHRS and CDR2 YFSETQ. The CDR3 spans 15 residues. The CDR3 sequence is CASSPTGGSPSPLHF. The CDR3 nucleotides read TGCGCCAGCAGCCCGACAGGGGGCTCCCCTTCACCCCTCCACTTT.

The chain joins TRBV30 to TRBJ2-2; 9 positions agree with TRBD1. Trimming took 5 bases from V and 4 from J; bases not matched to a gene: 8. The germline V gene encodes CDR1 GTSNPN and CDR2 SVGIG (reference sequence). The CDR3 totals 15 residues. The CDR3 sequence: CAWSNRGRSTGELFF. The DNA for the CDR3 is TGTGCCTGGTCGAACAGGGGGCGCAGCACCGGGGAGCTGTTTTTT. The full variable domain, in which reference TRBV30 and TRBJ2-2 provide the parts outside the CDR3, is SQTIHQWPATLVQPVGSPLSLECTVEGTSNPNLYWYRQAAGRGLQLLFYSVGIGQISSEVPQNLSASRPQDRQFILSSKKLLLSDSGFYLCAWSNRGRSTGELFFGEGSRLTVL.

The CDR3 reads CASSKATGQEEKLFF. For the CDR3, the DNA is TGTGCCAGCAGCAAAGCTACAGGCCAGGAGGAAAAACTGTTTTTT. The chain uses TRBV21-1 and TRBJ1-4; TRBD1 was called by the table and not checked on the DNA. TRBV21-1 is flagged as a pseudogene. The CDR3 has 15 amino acids.

This clone was seen more than once but under ten times. V and J are TRBV30 and TRBJ1-4; 9 bases match TRBD1. The CDR3 sequence is 16 residues long. Germline V CDR1 and CDR2: GTSNPN, SVGIG (reference sequence). V lost 3 bases, J lost 7 bases, and 12 bases stayed unmatched. DNA for the CDR3: TGTGCCTGGAGCGCCGGGACAGGGCCCGCGGTTGAAAAACTGTTTTTT. Its translation: CAWSAGTGPAVEKLFF.

There are a few counts of this clone. The chain combines TRBV30 with TRBJ1-1; TRBD1 is a possible D gene (5 bases). V was pared by 0 bases and J by 5 bases, with 16 bases between. Germline V gene lookup returns CDR1 GTSNPN and CDR2 SVGIG (reference sequence). This CDR3 has 15 residues. Here the CDR3 reads CAWSVGWTEGTEAFF. The CDR3 nucleotides read TGTGCCTGGAGTGTGGGTTGGACGGAGGGGACTGAAGCTTTCTTT.

The chain uses TRBV6-2 or TRBV6-3 and TRBJ2-3; the D gene is possibly TRBD2 (7 bases). Germline V gene data show CDR1 as MNHEY and CDR2 as SVGEGT. With 2 bases removed from V and 6 bases from J, the gap between germline ends came to 18 bases. This CDR3 has 16 amino acids. The CDR3: CASSYQGGGIGDTQYF. The CDR3 coding sequence is TGTGCCAGCAGTTACCAGGGAGGGGGTATTGGTGATACGCAGTATTTT.

V is TRBV28 and J is TRBJ2-2, with a possible D match to TRBD1 (7 bases). The V end lost 8 bases, the J end lost 6 bases, and 13 bases lay between the germline ends. Germline V gives CDR1 MDHEN, CDR2 SYDVKM. There are 13 residues in the CDR3. This CDR3 is CASSRGAPGELFF. CDR3 DNA sequence: TGTGCCAGCTCCAGGGGGGCCCCCGGGGAGCTGTTTTTT. Combining the CDR3 with reference TRBV28 and TRBJ2-2 gives the whole variable domain DVKVTQSSRYLVKRTGEKVFLECVQDMDHENMFWYRQDPGLGLRLIYFSYDVKMKEKGDIPEGYSVSREKKERFSLILESASTNQTSMYLCASSRGAPGELFFGEGSRLTVL.

Here the CDR3 reads CSVEYLGGWAEAFF. CDR3 nucleotide sequence: TGCAGCGTTGAATACCTAGGGGGATGGGCTGAAGCTTTCTTT. This rearrangement joins TRBV29-1 to TRBJ1-1; D perhaps matches TRBD1 (6 bases). This CDR3 comprises 14 residues. Trimming removed 2 bases from V and 6 bases from J, with 16 bases in between. Germline V CDR1 and CDR2: SQVTM, ANQGSEA.

The rearrangement links TRBV4-3 to TRBJ2-7, with 8 bases fitting TRBD1. Germline CDR1 reads LGHNA; CDR2 reads YSLEER. This CDR3 is built from 14 residues. The V gene end was trimmed by 0 bases and the J gene end by 7 bases; junction bases not matched to a gene: 5. The CDR3 bases are TGCGCCAGCAGCCAAGAGACAGGGGTCGGTGAGCAGTACTTC. It yields the protein CASSQETGVGEQYF.

The chain combines TRBV5-4 with TRBJ2-1, with D perhaps matching TRBD2 (6 bases). The V end lost 2 bases, the J end lost 4 bases, and 13 bases lay between the germline ends. This CDR3 has 15 amino acids. Per the germline V gene, CDR1 is SGHNT and CDR2 is YYREEE (reference sequence). The CDR3 DNA follows: TGTGCCAGCAGCTTCCGGGGTAGCGGATACAATGAGCAGTTCTTC. Protein product: CASSFRGSGYNEQFF.

The chain couples TRBV11-2 to TRBJ1-3; 10 nucleotides align to TRBD1. Trimming cost V 5 bases and J 2 bases; bases outside gene matches: 9. From germline, CDR1 is SGHAT and CDR2 FQNNGV. CDR3 length: 17 amino acids. CDR3 coding DNA: TGTGCCAGCAGCCCAGACAGGGGGCGAGGAGCTGGAAACACCATATATTTT. Amino acid sequence: CASSPDRGRGAGNTIYF.